This T cell receptor (beta chain) stems from a study of tumor-infiltrating lymphocytes in localized non-small cell lung cancer. Study-wide background: From each patient, both tumor and uninvolved lung, non-adjacent to tumor, were sampled.

This clone showed up just once. Its specificity is unknown. This table comes from immunoSEQ multiplex PCR, and its TCRdb copy is limited to in-frame clones, with some not included. The sample lists over 15,000 clones, around 75% occurring once. The study's findings and limits: IM1 and IM2 tumors showed no difference in T-cell fraction.

The ends were cut back, 1 base at V and 8 bases at J, with 9 bases in the middle. Germline V gives CDR1 PRHDT, CDR2 FYEKMQ (reference sequence). The CDR3 is 12 residues long. This rearrangement joins TRBV13 to TRBJ2-7; D is ambiguous. The specimen was lung tumor tissue. The receptor was isolated from a human donor with non-small cell lung cancer. DNA of the CDR3: TGTGCCAGCAGCTTAGTAGGGATCAAGCAGTACTTC. Its protein product is CASSLVGIKQYF.